These 3 T cell receptor beta chains originate from one sample sequenced in a study of blood T cell repertoires in COVID-19. TCRdb keeps only in-frame clones here, not all; method: immunoSEQ multiplex PCR. The table records some 380,000 clones, around 90% of them present only once. The sequenced sample consisted of PBMCs or T cells enriched from blood (not recorded which). All receptors come from a woman between 35 and 50 years old with acute COVID-19.

The chain links TRBV5-1 to TRBJ2-1; D is unresolved. There are 15 residues in the CDR3. Trimming stripped 1 base from V and 6 bases from J, with 14 bases between. Germline loops: CDR1 SGHRS, CDR2 YFSETQ. CDR3 coding DNA: TGCGCCAGCAGCTTGACGGCGACCCCTAGCAATGAGCAGTTCTTC. Protein sequence: CASSLTATPSNEQFF.

To note about this clone: One end of the junction does not line up with germline, which may come from a read error. The V gene is TRBV11-3, the J gene TRBJ2-7; D is undetermined. The CDR3 spans 11 residues. Germline V gene sequence: CDR1 SGHNT, CDR2 YENEEA. The CDR3 nucleotides are TGTGCCAGCAGCTTCAGGCCTCGTACGGTATTC. Translation gives CASSFRPRTVF.

The chain recombines TRBV30 with TRBJ1-5; D remains unclear. The germline gives CDR1 GTSNPN, CDR2 SVGIG (reference sequence). V dropped 1 base and J dropped 7 bases, with 14 bases sitting between them. The CDR3 has 14 residues. The CDR3 reads CAWSASSRGQPQHF. The CDR3 coding sequence is TGTGCCTGGAGTGCAAGCTCACGAGGCCAGCCCCAGCATTTT.